One T cell receptor beta chain is described in this entry. The antigen is unknown. These data belong to a study of response to subunit inactivated influenza vaccine. Per germline, CDR1 SGDLS and CDR2 YYNGEE. CDR3 length: 14 amino acids. Trimming removed 6 bases from V and 3 bases from J; junction bases left unmatched: 6. Study results and caveats: Few additional T cells are recruited per seasonal influenza vaccination, authors suggested.

TCRdb independently ran MiXCR on the RT-PCR reads; one entry per CDR3 protein. This table holds 400,000 to 650,000 distinct CDR3 sequences, approximately 7.2% found once. The chain links TRBV9 to TRBJ1-1, with TRBD1 identical over 9 bases. This specimen was PBMCs from blood, taken around 25 months after vaccination. The source is a man in his fifties or sixties who received an inactivated influenza vaccine. The CDR3 nucleotides read TGTGCCAGCACAACAGGGGGCACGGACACTGAAGCTTTCTTT. Residues: CASTTGGTDTEAFF.